Presented here are 18 T cell receptor beta chains from one specimen sequenced in a study of cytomegalovirus exposure and HLA in healthy donors. PCR was performed using 60 Vbeta and 13 Jbeta primers. The method was immunoSEQ multiplex PCR; TCRdb's version includes in-frame clones alone and lacks a portion of them. The data contain about 130,000 clones, 70% of them singletons. Sequenced: PBMCs. These receptors were taken from a woman in her sixties in good health and CMV-seropositive.

The chain combines TRBV4-1 with TRBJ2-7; 13 bases are shared with TRBD2. The trim removed 3 bases at V and 4 bases at J, leaving 3 bases unmatched. Germline CDR1 and CDR2: MGHRA and YSYEKL. The CDR3 consists of 15 residues. The CDR3: CASSHGGLAGYEQYF. The CDR3 DNA reads as TGCGCCAGCAGCCACGGGGGACTAGCGGGGTACGAGCAGTACTTC.

CDR3 residues: CASSLGVSSYNEQFF. The CDR3 nucleotides are TGTGCCAGCAGCTTAGGCGTAAGCTCCTACAATGAGCAGTTCTTC. This sequence joins TRBV7-8 and TRBJ2-1; D call uncertain. The V and J ends lost 1 base and 0 bases respectively, with 7 bases between them. Germline V CDR1 and CDR2: SGHVS, FQNEAQ. This CDR3 region has 15 residues.

This chain links TRBV18 with TRBJ2-3, with D perhaps TRBD2 (6 bases). CDR1 is KGHSH and CDR2 is LQKENI in the germline V gene. With 3 bases removed from V and 0 bases from J, the gap between germline ends came to 13 bases. CDR3 size: 16 residues. Here the CDR3 DNA reads TGTGCCAGCTCACCTTCCGGGAGTGGTAGCACAGATACGCAGTATTTT. Translated: CASSPSGSGSTDTQYF.

This rearrangement joins TRBV6-5 to TRBJ1-5, with 9 bases lining up with TRBD1. The J segment lost 7 bases and the V segment lost 4 bases, leaving 8 bases of the junction unmatched. The CDR3 length is 15 residues. CDR1 MNHEY and CDR2 SVGAGI come from the germline V gene. In nucleotides, the CDR3 is TGTGCCAGCAGTTCCGGGACAGGGATTTGGCAGCCCCAGCATTTT. It codes for CASSSGTGIWQPQHF.

V gene TRBV28 combines with J gene TRBJ1-2; D possibly corresponds to TRBD1 (5 bases). The CDR3 totals 12 residues. V lost 6 bases and J lost 4, with 9 bases in between. Germline V gene lookup returns CDR1 MDHEN and CDR2 SYDVKM. CDR3 sequence reads: CASRLDSYGYTF. The CDR3 bases are TGTGCCAGCAGACTCGACAGCTATGGCTACACCTTC.

This clone was picked up a small number of times. J is TRBJ1-1 and V is TRBV6-5, with TRBD1 matching over 7 bases. The CDR3 length is 14 residues. V was pared by 7 bases and J by 2 bases, with 7 bases of the junction left unmatched. CDR1 and CDR2 from the germline V gene are MNHEY and SVGAGI. CDR3 in DNA: TGTGCCAGCACCTCGGGACAGAAAAACACTGAAGCTTTCTTT. Amino acid sequence: CASTSGQKNTEAFF.

The chain uses TRBV7-8 and TRBJ2-1, with 8 bases identical to TRBD2. Germline CDR1 SGHVS, CDR2 FQNEAQ. The trim removed 5 bases at V and 0 bases at J, leaving 18 bases unmatched. The CDR3 has 20 amino acids. The CDR3 sequence is CASSPNGGGLTFSSYNEQFF. CDR3 in DNA: TGTGCCAGCAGCCCAAACGGGGGGGGACTAACGTTTAGCTCCTACAATGAGCAGTTCTTC.

This chain joins TRBV6-5 and TRBJ2-3; a weak D match, TRBD1 (6 bases). Trimming left V 3 bases short and J 1 base short, with 14 bases between. Germline V gene lookup returns CDR1 MNHEY and CDR2 SVGAGI. CDR3 length: 16 residues. The CDR3 region is CASSYQVTGGTDTQYF. The CDR3 nucleotides read TGTGCCAGCAGTTATCAGGTGACAGGCGGCACAGATACGCAGTATTTT.

The chain is built from TRBV6-5 and TRBJ2-1; the match to TRBD2 covers 9 bases. The CDR3 covers 15 residues. Germline CDR1 and CDR2: MNHEY and SVGAGI. J lost 2 bases, V lost 7 bases, and 6 bases had no gene match. The CDR3 sequence is CASTPGLATYNEQFF. The CDR3 DNA reads TGTGCCAGCACCCCGGGACTAGCTACCTACAATGAGCAGTTCTTC.

The chain is built from TRBV6-5 and TRBJ2-7; 7 bases line up with TRBD2. V lost 9 bases, J lost 7 bases, and 15 bases stayed unmatched. The CDR3 sequence is 14 residues long. CDR1 and CDR2 from the germline V gene are MNHEY and SVGAGI. DNA of the CDR3: TGTGCCAGTCGGGCAGCGTGGGAGGGTAAGGAGCAGTACTTC. It yields the protein CASRAAWEGKEQYF.

V and J are TRBV2 and TRBJ2-1, with TRBD1 matching 8 bases. The length of the CDR3 is 15 residues. CDR1 and CDR2 from the germline V gene are SNHLY and FYNNEI. Trimming took 6 bases from V and 2 from J; bases not matched to a gene: 6. The CDR3 reads CASRIGQGAYNEQFF. CDR3 nucleotides: TGTGCCAGCAGAATAGGACAGGGCGCCTACAATGAGCAGTTCTTC. The variable domain in full, completed from reference TRBV2 and TRBJ2-1, reads EPEVTQTPSHQVTQMGQEVILRCVPISNHLYFYWYRQILGQKVEFLVSFYNNEISEKSEIFDDQFSVERPDGSNFTLKIRSTKLEDSAMYFCASRIGQGAYNEQFFGPGTRLTVL.

The DNA for the CDR3 is TGCAGCGTTGAAGAGTCAGGACTAGCGGAGAGGTACGAGCAGTACTTC. Amino acid sequence: CSVEESGLAERYEQYF. The chain combines TRBV29-1 with TRBJ2-7; 10 bases match TRBD2. CDR3 length: 16 residues. Germline CDR1 SQVTM, CDR2 ANQGSEA. Trimming removed 0 bases from V and 4 bases from J; junction bases left unmatched: 9.

The J gene is TRBJ2-2, the V gene TRBV5-6, with 9 positions matching TRBD1. V was pared by 4 bases and J by 1 base, with 8 bases of the junction left unmatched. Germline V gene lookup returns CDR1 SGHDT and CDR2 YYEEEE. The CDR3 has 17 amino acids. CDR3 nucleotides: TGTGCCAGCAGCCCCGGGACAGGGTATTTGAACACCGGGGAGCTGTTTTTT. Translated, it gives CASSPGTGYLNTGELFF.

The chain recombines TRBV27 with TRBJ2-7; TRBD2 agrees at 9 bases. From germline, CDR1 is MNHEY and CDR2 SMNVEV (reference sequence). The junction had 11 bases not matched to a gene; V was cut back by 2 bases and J by 0 bases. The CDR3 length is 18 residues. The CDR3 is CASSLIPGASGISYEQYF. The CDR3, as DNA: TGTGCCAGCAGTTTAATCCCCGGGGCTAGCGGGATCTCCTACGAGCAGTACTTC.

The V call is TRBV4-2, the J call TRBJ1-6; maybe TRBD1 (6 bases). V lost 0 bases and J lost 9, with 18 bases in between. Per the germline V gene, CDR1 is LGHNA and CDR2 is YNFKEQ. The CDR3 spans 17 residues. The CDR3 region is CASSQDIGGAGGSPLHF. The CDR3 coding sequence is TGTGCCAGCAGCCAAGATATCGGGGGGGCAGGAGGTTCACCCCTCCACTTT.

V usage is TRBV5-1 and J usage is TRBJ2-5; D is uncertain. The length of the CDR3 is 15 residues. The V gene's germline CDR1 is SGHRS and CDR2 YFSETQ. Trimming removed 0 bases at V and 5 bases at J, with 14 bases between. CDR3 in DNA: TGCGCCAGCAGCTTGGGAAATGCTCTTGAGGAGACCCAGTACTTC. This encodes CASSLGNALEETQYF.

The chain carries TRBV5-1 and TRBJ1-1, with D perhaps matching TRBD1 (6 bases). The CDR3 contains 15 residues. The germline V gene has CDR1 SGHRS and CDR2 YFSETQ. Trimming left V 0 bases short and J 0 bases short, with 9 bases between. The CDR3 DNA reads as TGCGCCAGCAGCTTGGAAGGACAGATGAACACTGAAGCTTTCTTT. It encodes CASSLEGQMNTEAFF.

V usage is TRBV2 and J usage is TRBJ1-5; maybe TRBD1 (6 bases). With 1 base removed from V and 11 bases from J, the gap between germline ends came to 12 bases. The germline gives CDR1 SNHLY, CDR2 FYNNEI. The CDR3 is made up of 13 amino acids. The CDR3 is CASSEEGDGAQHF. CDR3 nucleotide sequence: TGTGCCAGCAGTGAAGAGGGGGACGGGGCCCAGCATTTT.